The T cell receptor (beta chain) described here comes from a study of human T cells and chemical hapten exposure. Study background: Weekly administration of diphenylcyclopropenone to the scalp of patients continued throughout the roughly 25-week study.

TCRdb reprocessed the RACE reads via MiXCR and lists one record per CDR3 protein. This sample has some 170,000 distinct CDR3 sequences, with about 20% found just once. As for time point: patch test 1, 2 weeks after DPC sensitization. Treatment here: therapeutic diphenylcyclopropenone sensitization with weekly scalp DPC. Each donor was an alopecia patient between 18 and 70 years of age who qualified for DPC. This CDR3 has 19 residues. V lost 0 bases, J lost 4 bases, and 25 bases lay in between. The germline V gene has CDR1 SGHRS and CDR2 YFSETQ. The chain combines TRBV5-1 with TRBJ2-5; a possible D gene is TRBD2 (6 bases). The sequences come from whole blood, collected in connection with sensitization to the hapten diphenylcyclopropenone (DPC). The origin of this receptor is a woman aged 50 to 65 with alopecia areata. Some clones in this sample may be carry-over from other donors' samples. The CDR3 spells CASSLATIDRDLMGETQYF. For the CDR3, the DNA is TGCGCCAGCAGCTTGGCAACGATTGATCGGGACTTAATGGGAGAGACCCAGTACTTC.